A selection of T cell receptor beta chains follows, all from one sample in a study of cytomegalovirus exposure and HLA in healthy donors. Measured with immunoSEQ multiplex PCR; TCRdb has only the in-frame clones, and not every one. This table has roughly 98,000 clones, roughly 81% appearing once. Material: PBMCs. These receptors all come from a man aged 35-49 years in good health and CMV-seronegative. Both conserved end residues are part of each CDR3. The D gene is left open where the match is weak. The size entry is marked missing in some rows and otherwise reads once, few, many or a size class.

>TRBJ2-2|.|TRBV10-1|.
CAGSAGLGELFF
TGCGCCGGCAGTGCAGGGCTCGGGGAGCTGTTTTTT
>TRBJ1-1|.|TRBV4-3|.
CASSQDRWDPGGTEAFF
TGCGCCAGCAGCCAAGATCGATGGGATCCGGGGGGAACTGAAGCTTTCTTT
>TRBJ2-5|once|TRBV12-5|TRBD2
CASGSPSGGAYETQYF
TGTGCTAGTGGCTCCCCGTCCGGGGGGGCCTACGAGACCCAGTACTTC
>TRBJ1-1|once|TRBV28|TRBD1
CASSDPQGAFEAFF
TGTGCCAGCAGTGATCCCCAGGGGGCTTTTGAAGCTTTCTTT
>TRBJ1-2|.|TRBV27|.
CASSLSQGPLRYGYTF
TGTGCCAGCAGTTTATCACAGGGCCCCTTACGGTATGGCTACACCTTC
>TRBJ1-1|.|TRBV9|.
CASSLNRETEAFF
TGTGCCAGCAGCCTAAACAGGGAAACTGAAGCTTTCTTT
>TRBJ2-1|once|TRBV7-8|TRBD2
CASSLAVLAGTYNEQFF
TGTGCCAGCAGCTTAGCGGTCCTAGCGGGAACCTACAATGAGCAGTTCTTC
>TRBJ1-3|.|TRBV10-3|.
CAISEGQTTIYF
TGTGCCATCAGTGAAGGACAAACCACCATATATTTT
>TRBJ2-7|few|TRBV6-6|.
CASSYIGVVEQYF
TGTGCCAGCAGTTACATCGGGGTAGTCGAGCAGTACTTC
>TRBJ2-7|.|TRBV11-2|TRBD1
CASSSHRTGGTYEQYF
TGTGCCAGCAGCTCACACAGGACAGGGGGCACCTACGAGCAGTACTTC
>TRBJ1-1|once|TRBV6-5|.
CASSFHSQGGRNEAFF
TGTGCCAGCAGTTTTCACTCCCAAGGGGGAAGGAATGAAGCTTTCTTT
>TRBJ2-3|.|TRBV7-2|.
CASSLPRVAGSTDTQYF
TGTGCCAGCAGCTTACCACGGGTTGCAGGGAGCACAGATACGCAGTATTTT
>TRBJ2-7|.|TRBV11-2|TRBD1
CASSLTGDINEQYF
TGTGCCAGCAGCTTGACAGGGGACATCAACGAGCAGTACTTC
>TRBJ2-3|.|TRBV5-1|TRBD1
CASSLAGQGATPSSTDTQYF
TGCGCCAGCAGCTTGGCCGGACAGGGGGCTACTCCCTCTAGCACAGATACGCAGTATTTT
>TRBJ1-2|.|TRBV25-1|.
CATQDRANYGYTF
TGTGCCACCCAGGACAGAGCTAACTATGGCTACACCTTC
>TRBJ2-2|.|TRBV11-2|TRBD2
CASSGGVGELFF
TGTGCCAGCAGCGGGGGGGTAGGGGAGCTGTTTTTT
>TRBJ2-1|.|TRBV20-1|.
CSARDFNEQFF
TGCAGTGCTAGAGACTTCAATGAGCAGTTCTTC
>TRBJ2-4|.|TRBV10-3|TRBD2
CAISEQNGGNIQYF
TGTGCCATCAGTGAGCAGAACGGGGGGAACATTCAGTACTTC
>TRBJ2-1|once|TRBV11-3|TRBD2
CASSLGGSGNEQFF
TGTGCCAGCAGCTTAGGCGGGAGCGGCAATGAGCAGTTCTTC
>TRBJ2-5|.|TRBV27|.
CASSFGGGGRGLETQYF
TGTGCCAGCAGTTTTGGGGGGGGTGGCAGGGGGCTGGAGACCCAGTACTTC
>TRBJ2-5|.|TRBV9|TRBD1
CASSVGQGPWETQYF
TGTGCCAGCAGCGTCGGACAGGGTCCGTGGGAGACCCAGTACTTC
>TRBJ2-2|.|TRBV18|TRBD1
CASSPGTATGELFF
TGTGCCAGCTCACCGGGGACAGCCACCGGGGAGCTGTTTTTT
>TRBJ2-7|.|TRBV5-8|.
CASSLHRVGAYEQYF
TGTGCCAGCAGCTTACACAGGGTTGGCGCCTACGAGCAGTACTTC
>TRBJ2-2|.|TRBV23-1|.
CASSQWPQPPAGELFF
TGCGCCAGCAGTCAATGGCCACAGCCCCCCGCCGGGGAGCTGTTTTTT
>TRBJ1-2|.|TRBV27|.
CASSPTETWGYTF
TGTGCCAGCAGCCCGACAGAAACGTGGGGCTACACCTTC
>TRBJ2-5|.|TRBV2|.
CASSVAAAVSGTQYF
TGTGCCAGCAGTGTAGCGGCGGCAGTCTCGGGGACCCAGTACTTC
>TRBJ1-1|.|TRBV9|.
CASSVGTGGNTEAFF
TGTGCCAGCAGCGTTGGCACAGGTGGGAACACTGAAGCTTTCTTT
>TRBJ2-5|.|TRBV5-1|TRBD1
CASSPGQGLLETQYF
TGCGCCAGCAGCCCGGGACAGGGGCTATTAGAGACCCAGTACTTC
>TRBJ2-7|.|TRBV7-8|.
CASSLEGRGREQYF
TGTGCCAGCAGCTTAGAAGGCAGGGGGAGGGAGCAGTACTTC
>TRBJ2-7|.|TRBV5-1|TRBD2
CASSYRTSGGNRGSYEQYF
TGCGCCAGCAGCTATAGGACTAGCGGGGGGAACCGAGGGTCTTACGAGCAGTACTTC
>TRBJ1-1|.|TRBV29-1|.
CSASDTSNTEAFF
TGCAGCGCTTCGGACACATCGAACACTGAAGCTTTCTTT
>TRBJ1-5|.|TRBV7-8|.
CASSSEETSNQPQHF
TGTGCCAGCAGCTCCGAAGAGACAAGCAATCAGCCCCAGCATTTT
>TRBJ1-4|.|TRBV14|.
CASSPLRERDEKLFF
TGTGCCAGCAGCCCCCTCAGGGAGCGGGATGAAAAACTGTTTTTT
>TRBJ1-1|.|TRBV5-4|TRBD1
CASSSGDRAMNTEAFF
TGTGCCAGCAGCTCGGGGGACAGGGCGATGAACACTGAAGCTTTCTTT
>TRBJ1-6|few|TRBV19|TRBD1
CASRQWTGGLGSYNSPLHF
TGTGCCAGCCGTCAATGGACAGGGGGCCTGGGCTCCTATAATTCACCCCTCCACTTT
>TRBJ1-2|.|TRBV28|TRBD1
CASETGVGGYTF
TGTGCCAGCGAAACAGGGGTAGGGGGCTACACCTTC
>TRBJ2-7|once|TRBV7-4|TRBD2
CASIRGGPPYEQYF
TGTGCCAGCATCCGGGGGGGGCCCCCCTACGAGCAGTACTTC
>TRBJ2-2|.|TRBV11-3|.
CASSEGAGELFF
TGTGCCAGCAGCGAGGGTGCCGGGGAGCTGTTTTTT
>TRBJ1-1|once|TRBV5-6|.
CASSLEGVGRSEAFF
TGTGCCAGCAGCTTGGAGGGGGTGGGACGGTCTGAAGCTTTCTTT
>TRBJ2-5|.|TRBV5-1|.
CASSLHPTGETQYF
TGCGCCAGCAGCCTCCACCCGACGGGAGAGACCCAGTACTTC
>TRBJ2-7|.|TRBV6-1|TRBD1
CASSEWDSSYEQYF
TGTGCCAGCAGTGAATGGGACAGCTCCTACGAGCAGTACTTC
>TRBJ2-7|.|TRBV7-2|.
CASSLGFASDEQYF
TGTGCCAGCAGCTTAGGGTTTGCCAGCGACGAGCAGTACTTC
>TRBJ1-6|.|TRBV4-3|TRBD1
CASSRDRGHNSPLHF
TGCGCCAGCAGCCGCGACAGGGGGCACAATTCACCCCTCCACTTT
>TRBJ1-6|.|TRBV7-8|.
CASSLGRSPLHF
TGTGCCAGCAGCTTAGGGAGGTCACCCCTCCACTTT
>TRBJ2-2|.|TRBV12-2|.
CASRSRTTTGELFF
TGTGCAAGTCGAAGTAGAACTACCACCGGGGAGCTGTTTTTT
>TRBJ1-6|.|TRBV2|.
CATCDRSSYNSPLHF
TGTGCCACCTGCGACCGGAGCTCCTATAATTCACCCCTCCACTTT
>TRBJ1-6|.|TRBV11-2|.
CASSDRTNSPLHF
TGTGCCAGCAGCGACAGAACTAATTCACCCCTCCACTTT
>TRBJ2-1|.|TRBV2|TRBD2
CASSFLETSGYNEQFF
TGTGCCAGCAGTTTCCTTGAGACTAGCGGATACAATGAGCAGTTCTTC
>TRBJ1-4|.|TRBV30|TRBD1
CAWSSGQGVFEKLFF
TGTGCCTGGAGTTCGGGTCAGGGGGTTTTTGAAAAACTGTTTTTT
>TRBJ2-3|.|TRBV2|.
CASSVFQGIDTQYF
TGTGCCAGCAGTGTATTTCAGGGGATAGATACGCAGTATTTT
>TRBJ1-2|once|TRBV6-5|.
CASSQIDRFPYGYTF
TGTGCCAGCAGTCAGATCGACAGGTTTCCCTATGGCTACACCTTC
>TRBJ2-2|.|TRBV12-5|.
CASGSDWTPEYTGELFF
TGTGCTAGTGGTTCGGACTGGACCCCAGAGTACACCGGGGAGCTGTTTTTT
>TRBJ2-7|.|TRBV11-2|.
CASSSTEDSSYEQYF
TGTGCCAGCAGCTCCACGGAGGACTCGTCCTACGAGCAGTACTTC
>TRBJ1-1|.|TRBV6-5|.
CASRPYGGSTEAFF
TGTGCCAGCAGACCTTATGGGGGGTCCACTGAAGCTTTCTTT
>TRBJ2-2|.|TRBV2|TRBD2
CASNPGERGGRVSGELFF
TGTGCCAGCAACCCCGGTGAGCGGGGGGGCCGGGTCTCCGGGGAGCTGTTTTTT